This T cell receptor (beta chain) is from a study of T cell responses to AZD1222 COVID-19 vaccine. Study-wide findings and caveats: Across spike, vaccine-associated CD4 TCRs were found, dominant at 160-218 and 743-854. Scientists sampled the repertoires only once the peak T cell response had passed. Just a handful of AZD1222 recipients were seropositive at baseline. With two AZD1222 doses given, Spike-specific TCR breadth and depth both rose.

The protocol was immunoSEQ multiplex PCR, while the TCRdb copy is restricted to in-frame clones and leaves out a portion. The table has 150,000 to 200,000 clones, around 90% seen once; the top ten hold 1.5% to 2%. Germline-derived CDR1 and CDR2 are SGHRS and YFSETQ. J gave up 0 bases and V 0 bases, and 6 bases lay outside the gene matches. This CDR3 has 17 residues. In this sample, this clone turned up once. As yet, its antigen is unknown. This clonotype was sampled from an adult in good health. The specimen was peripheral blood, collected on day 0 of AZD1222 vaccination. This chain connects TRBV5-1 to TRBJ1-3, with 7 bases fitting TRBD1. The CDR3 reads CASSLVGTAVSGNTIYF. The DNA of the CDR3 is TGCGCCAGCAGCTTGGTTGGGACAGCTGTCTCTGGAAACACCATATATTTT.